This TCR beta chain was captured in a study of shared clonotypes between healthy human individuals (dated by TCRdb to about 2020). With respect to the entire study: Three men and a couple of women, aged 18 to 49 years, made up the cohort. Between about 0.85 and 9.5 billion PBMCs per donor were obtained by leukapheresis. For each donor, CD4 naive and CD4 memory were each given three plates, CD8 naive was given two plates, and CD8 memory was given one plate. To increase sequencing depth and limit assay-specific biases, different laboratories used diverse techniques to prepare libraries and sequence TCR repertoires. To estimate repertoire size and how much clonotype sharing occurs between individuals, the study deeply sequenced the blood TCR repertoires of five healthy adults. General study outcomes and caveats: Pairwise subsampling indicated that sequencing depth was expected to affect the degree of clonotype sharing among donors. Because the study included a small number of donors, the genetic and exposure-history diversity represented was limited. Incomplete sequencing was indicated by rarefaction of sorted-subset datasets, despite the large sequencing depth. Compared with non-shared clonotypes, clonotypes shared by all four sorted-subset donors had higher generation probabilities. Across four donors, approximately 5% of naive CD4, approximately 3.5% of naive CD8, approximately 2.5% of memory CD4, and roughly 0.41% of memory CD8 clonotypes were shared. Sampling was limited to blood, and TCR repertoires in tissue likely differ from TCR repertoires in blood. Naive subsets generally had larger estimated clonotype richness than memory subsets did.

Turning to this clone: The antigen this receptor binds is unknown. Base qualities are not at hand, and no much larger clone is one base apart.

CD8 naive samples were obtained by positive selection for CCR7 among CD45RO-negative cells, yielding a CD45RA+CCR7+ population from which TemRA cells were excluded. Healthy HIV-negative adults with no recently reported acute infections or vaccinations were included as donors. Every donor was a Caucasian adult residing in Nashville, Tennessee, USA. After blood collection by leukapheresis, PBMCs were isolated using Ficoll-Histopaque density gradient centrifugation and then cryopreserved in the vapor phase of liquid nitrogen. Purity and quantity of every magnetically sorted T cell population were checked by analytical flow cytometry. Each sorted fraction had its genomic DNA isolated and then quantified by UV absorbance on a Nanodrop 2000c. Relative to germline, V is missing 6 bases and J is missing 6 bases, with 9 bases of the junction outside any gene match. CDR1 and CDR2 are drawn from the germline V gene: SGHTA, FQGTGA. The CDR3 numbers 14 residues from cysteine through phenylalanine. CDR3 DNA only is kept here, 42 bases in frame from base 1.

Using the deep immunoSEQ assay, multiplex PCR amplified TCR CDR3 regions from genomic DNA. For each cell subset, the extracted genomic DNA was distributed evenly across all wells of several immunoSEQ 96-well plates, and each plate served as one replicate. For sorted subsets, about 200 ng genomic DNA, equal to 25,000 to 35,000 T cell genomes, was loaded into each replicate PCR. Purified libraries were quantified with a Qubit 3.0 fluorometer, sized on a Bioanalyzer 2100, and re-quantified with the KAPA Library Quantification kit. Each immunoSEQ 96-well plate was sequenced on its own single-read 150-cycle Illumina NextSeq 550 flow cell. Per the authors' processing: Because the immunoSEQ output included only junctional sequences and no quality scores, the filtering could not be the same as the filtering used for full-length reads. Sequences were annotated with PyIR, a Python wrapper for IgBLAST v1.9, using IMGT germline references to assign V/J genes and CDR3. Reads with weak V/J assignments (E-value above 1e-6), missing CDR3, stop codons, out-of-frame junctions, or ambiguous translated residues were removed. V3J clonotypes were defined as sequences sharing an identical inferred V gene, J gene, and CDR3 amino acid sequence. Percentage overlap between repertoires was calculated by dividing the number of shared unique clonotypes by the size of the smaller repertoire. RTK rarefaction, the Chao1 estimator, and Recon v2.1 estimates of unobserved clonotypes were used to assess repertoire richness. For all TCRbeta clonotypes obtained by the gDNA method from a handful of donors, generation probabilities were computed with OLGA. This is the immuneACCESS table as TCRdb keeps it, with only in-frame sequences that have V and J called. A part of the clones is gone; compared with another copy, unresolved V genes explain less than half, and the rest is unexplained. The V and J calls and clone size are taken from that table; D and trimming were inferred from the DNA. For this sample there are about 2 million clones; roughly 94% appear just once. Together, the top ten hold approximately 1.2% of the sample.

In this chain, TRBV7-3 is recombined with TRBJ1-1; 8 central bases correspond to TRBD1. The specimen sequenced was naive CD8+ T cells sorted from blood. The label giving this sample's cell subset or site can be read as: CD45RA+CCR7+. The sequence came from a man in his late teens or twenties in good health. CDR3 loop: CASRISGGDPEAFF. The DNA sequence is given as TGTGCCAGCAGAATTTCAGGGGGCGATCCTGAAGCTTTCTTT.